One TCR beta chain is described in this entry. Its specificity is not known. This record comes from a study of T cell responses to AZD1222 COVID-19 vaccine. The repertoire was sequenced with immunoSEQ multiplex PCR; TCRdb's copy has only in-frame clones and lacks some. Of some 150,000 clones detected, more than 75% appear once; the ten largest clones hold 18%. Looked up from germline, CDR1 is WSHSY and CDR2 is SAAADI. V was shortened by 3 bases and J by 7 bases, with 10 bases between the two germline ends. The CDR3 spans 13 residues. Whole-study results and caveats: Donors in the cohort were predominantly white British and more often female, and clonal diversity was possibly underestimated.

Source: peripheral blood, taken on day 0 of AZD1222 vaccination. V gene TRBV10-2 combines with J gene TRBJ1-3; no definite D call. The receptor comes from an adult in good health. DNA for the CDR3: TGCGCCAGCAGTGAACAGCTTAGGAACACCATATATTTT. Its translation is CASSEQLRNTIYF.